This TCR beta chain came from a study of blood T cell repertoires in COVID-19. Study-wide background: Material from acute and convalescent COVID-19 was sourced from the United States, Italy and Spain.

In the authors' workflow: Reference gene primer amplification yielded estimated nucleated cell counts. This table comes from immunoSEQ multiplex PCR, and its TCRdb copy is limited to in-frame clones, with some not included. V and J calls and clone size are those listed in that table; D and trimming were worked out from the DNA. The sample carries 50,000 to 65,000 clones, roughly 72% recorded once. The CDR3 loop spans 14 amino acids. Trimming removed 4 bases from V and 2 bases from J; junction bases left unmatched: 4. Per the germline V gene, CDR1 is MGHRA and CDR2 is YSYEKL. This chain links TRBV4-1 with TRBJ2-7, with 8 bases that match TRBD2. This receptor was obtained from a woman in her sixties or seventies with COVID-19, enrolled during active disease. Sequenced: peripheral blood. CDR3 loop: CASSPRGGAYEQYF. The CDR3, as DNA: TGCGCCAGCAGCCCTCGGGGGGGAGCCTACGAGCAGTACTTC.